This T cell receptor (beta chain) was documented in a study of PD-1 blockade in classical Hodgkin lymphoma. Study outcomes and limitations: TCR diversity rose significantly by C4D1 in CD4+ but not CD8+ cells.

Libraries were prepared by immunoSEQ multiplex PCR; TCRdb keeps only in-frame clonotypes and omits some of them. The sample shows some 13,000 clones, roughly 80% of them seen only once. Time point of the sample: cycle 4 day 1 (C4D1), after more than five weeks of nivolumab. All trial patients relapsed after autologous stem cell transplantation. Magnetic negative selection was used to purify CD4+ T cells from PBMCs that had been thawed. CDR1 and CDR2 (germline): SGHAT, FQDESV (reference sequence). The V end was cut by 1 base, the J end by 5 bases, with 2 bases between. The CDR3 is 12 residues long. With respect to this clone: The antigen remains unidentified.

The source is a human donor with classical Hodgkin lymphoma. This sequence joins TRBV11-1 and TRBJ2-2; D unresolved. Sequencing was performed on CD4+ T cells from blood, taken before the fourth cycle of nivolumab. CDR3 sequence reads: CASSLGTGELFF. DNA of the CDR3: TGTGCCAGCAGCTTAGGTACCGGGGAGCTGTTTTTT.